The 20 T cell receptor beta chains in this list originate from one sample, sequenced in a study of T cell changes during pregnancy in multiple sclerosis. Some clones are missing from TCRdb's copy, which holds only in-frame ones; the method was immunoSEQ multiplex PCR. The sample includes some 60,000 clones, 85% to 95% of them seen just once. The specimen was peripheral blood, collected after pregnancy. These receptors came from a female donor with multiple sclerosis, enrolled in a pregnancy study.

This rearrangement joins TRBV4-2 to TRBJ2-7; 9 bases map to TRBD1. CDR1 LGHNA and CDR2 YNFKEQ come from the germline V gene. The V gene end was trimmed by 0 bases and the J gene end by 2 bases; junction bases not matched to a gene: 5. The CDR3 runs to 16 residues. The CDR3, as DNA: TGTGCCAGCAGCCAAGAAGTCGGGGACAGGGCCTACGAGCAGTACTTC. It codes for CASSQEVGDRAYEQYF.

The sample holds one count of this clone. The chain is built from TRBV29-1 and TRBJ2-3; 7 bases fit TRBD2. This CDR3 is built from 11 residues. V trimming: 7 bases; J trimming: 6 bases; junction bases outside the gene matches: 4. In germline, CDR1 is SQVTM, CDR2 ANQGSEA. The CDR3 spells CSGDSGDTQYF. CDR3 in DNA: TGCAGCGGGGATAGCGGGGATACGCAGTATTTT.

This clone was detected only once. The CDR3 sequence is CASESGPNEKLFF. The CDR3 region has the DNA TGTGCCAGCGAGAGCGGACCTAATGAAAAACTGTTTTTT. The rearrangement uses TRBV7-2 and TRBJ1-4, with D uncertain. Trimming left V 8 bases short and J 3 bases short, with 10 bases between. Germline V gene lookup returns CDR1 SGHTA and CDR2 FQGNSA. CDR3 length equals 13 residues.

This chain links TRBV7-9 with TRBJ1-5; D is unresolved. The CDR3 runs to 14 residues. Germline CDR1 reads SEHNR; CDR2 reads FQNEAQ (reference sequence). V gave up 4 bases and J gave up 4 bases, with 11 bases separating them. CDR3 nucleotide sequence: TGTGCCAGCAGCTCTGGGCCTATGAATCAGCCCCAGCATTTT. Its translation: CASSSGPMNQPQHF.

The V gene is TRBV9, the J gene TRBJ2-5; 10 nucleotides match TRBD2. Germline trimming cut 4 bases from V and 7 bases from J; bases unmatched to any gene: 7. The CDR3 spans 14 residues. Germline CDR1 reads SGDLS; CDR2 reads YYNGEE. The CDR3 DNA follows: TGTGCCAGCAGCCCTAGCGGGAGCCGCGGGACCCAGTACTTC. Its translation: CASSPSGSRGTQYF. The full variable domain, its missing parts supplied by reference TRBV9 and TRBJ2-5, is DSGVTQTPKHLITATGQRVTLRCSPRSGDLSVYWYQQSLDQGLQFLIQYYNGEERAKGNILERFSAQQFPDLHSELNLSSLELGDSALYFCASSPSGSRGTQYFGPGTRLLVL.

The chain couples TRBV28 to TRBJ2-7; unclear D gene. The germline V gene has CDR1 MDHEN and CDR2 SYDVKM. V lost 2 bases and J lost 7, with 12 bases in between. The CDR3 runs 13 residues. CDR3 bases: TGTGCCAGCAGTTTAGGCGGTCTTAGGGAGCAGTACTTC. This codes for CASSLGGLREQYF.

This clone occurred once. The chain employs TRBV10-3 and TRBJ2-6; TRBD1 might be the D (6 bases). CDR3 length: 15 residues. The germline V gene encodes CDR1 ENHRY and CDR2 SYGVKD. The ends were cut back, 9 bases at V and 0 bases at J, with 12 bases in the middle. CDR3 nucleotide sequence: TGTGCCATGTCGGACAGAAACTCTGGGGCCAACGTCCTGACTTTC. This gives the protein CAMSDRNSGANVLTF.

The chain has TRBV5-1 and TRBJ1-1; D remains ambiguous. Germline CDR1 is SGHRS and CDR2 is YFSETQ. Trimming stripped 0 bases from V and 5 bases from J, with 14 bases between. This CDR3 region has 15 residues. The CDR3 spells CASSLESAGTTEAFF. The CDR3 DNA sequence: TGCGCCAGCAGCTTGGAGAGTGCGGGAACGACTGAAGCTTTCTTT. Variable domain in full (rest from reference TRBV5-1 and TRBJ1-1): KAGVTQTPRYLIKTRGQQVTLSCSPISGHRSVSWYQQTPGQGLQFLFEYFSETQRNKGNFPGRFSGRQFSNSRSEMNVSTLELGDSALYLCASSLESAGTTEAFFGQGTRLTVV.

The rearrangement uses TRBV6-4 and TRBJ2-2; 8 bases map to TRBD1. There are 14 residues in the CDR3. Germline V gives CDR1 MRHNA, CDR2 SNTAGT. J was trimmed by 6 bases and V by 8 bases; bases with no gene match: 8. The CDR3 is CASSDRVEAGELFF. The CDR3 region has the DNA TGTGCCAGCTCGGACAGGGTCGAGGCCGGGGAGCTGTTTTTT.

The rearrangement links TRBV27 to TRBJ2-3; 7 positions agree with TRBD2. The ends lost 5 bases at V and 4 bases at J; junction bases unmatched: 12. CDR1 and CDR2 from the germline V gene are MNHEY and SMNVEV (reference sequence). The CDR3 spans 16 residues. CDR3 loop: CASSKLATMVADTQYF. CDR3 DNA sequence: TGTGCCAGCAGTAAACTAGCGACGATGGTGGCAGATACGCAGTATTTT.

CDR3: CASSRGAGRLSGTDTQYF. In DNA, the CDR3 is TGTGCCAGCAGCAGGGGAGCGGGACGTCTTTCGGGTACAGATACGCAGTATTTT. This chain connects TRBV7-6 to TRBJ2-3; TRBD2 agrees at 7 bases. The V gene end was trimmed by 5 bases and the J gene end by 3 bases; junction bases not matched to a gene: 17. The length of the CDR3 is 18 residues. Germline-derived CDR1 and CDR2 are SGHVS and FNYEAQ.

The chain carries TRBV27 and TRBJ1-1, with D tentatively TRBD1 (6 bases). The CDR3 covers 13 residues. Trimming left V 2 bases short and J 5 bases short, with 9 bases between. From germline, CDR1 is MNHEY and CDR2 SMNVEV (reference sequence). The DNA of the CDR3 is TGTGCCAGCAGTTTAAGGGGGTGGACTGAAGCTTTCTTT. Encoded protein: CASSLRGWTEAFF.

The V gene is TRBV15, the J gene TRBJ2-5; 9 nucleotides align to TRBD1. Germline V gene lookup returns CDR1 LNHNV and CDR2 YYDKDF (reference sequence). Trimming took 1 base from V and 5 from J; bases not matched to a gene: 8. The CDR3 consists of 16 residues. The CDR3 coding sequence is TGTGCCACCAGCAGAGGGATGGGACAGGGTGAGGAGACCCAGTACTTC. It codes for CATSRGMGQGEETQYF.

CDR3 residues: CASSKAGDYEQYF. Written as DNA, the CDR3 is TGTGCCAGCAGCAAAGCGGGAGACTACGAGCAGTACTTC. The V and J genes are TRBV21-1 and TRBJ2-7; the table's TRBD2 call for D was not verified on the DNA. TRBV21-1 is a known pseudogene. The CDR3 runs to 13 residues.

The chain has TRBV6-7 and TRBJ2-1, with TRBD2 matching over 8 bases. TRBV6-7 is given ORF status, its function remaining uncertain. Trimming cost V 2 bases and J 10 bases; bases outside gene matches: 13. The CDR3 length is 16 residues. Here the CDR3 DNA reads TGTGCCAGCAGTTACAAGACCGGGACTAGGTCCTGCGAGCAGTTCTTC. Translated, it gives CASSYKTGTRSCEQFF.

The chain recombines TRBV7-3 with TRBJ2-1; D is undetermined. CDR1 SGHTA and CDR2 FQGTGA come from the germline V gene. V was pared by 3 bases and J by 0 bases, with 9 bases between. CDR3 length: 15 residues. The CDR3 bases are TGTGCCAGCAGCTTTTCGGCTAGCTCCTACAATGAGCAGTTCTTC. Translated, it gives CASSFSASSYNEQFF.

This rearrangement joins TRBV9 to TRBJ2-7, with D hard to call. V was pared by 0 bases and J by 4 bases, with 11 bases between. Germline V gene lookup returns CDR1 SGDLS and CDR2 YYNGEE. There are 14 residues in the CDR3. The CDR3 loop is CASSVELDWYEQYF. The CDR3 DNA reads as TGTGCCAGCAGCGTAGAATTAGATTGGTACGAGCAGTACTTC.

The CDR3 spells CASSLYPIGTGYYNEQFF. The CDR3 DNA sequence: TGTGCCAGCAGTTTATATCCCATCGGGACAGGGTACTACAATGAGCAGTTCTTC. The chain employs TRBV27 and TRBJ2-1; 9 nucleotides match TRBD1. CDR1 and CDR2 (germline): MNHEY, SMNVEV (reference sequence). The CDR3 extends over 18 amino acids. Trimming at V came to 1 base and at J to 3 bases, leaving 10 bases not matched to a gene.

J is TRBJ2-7 and V is TRBV20-1; D is perhaps TRBD1 (6 bases). The CDR3 extends over 11 amino acids. The germline V gene encodes CDR1 DFQATT and CDR2 SNEGSKA (reference sequence). Trimming removed 3 bases from V and 4 bases from J, with 7 bases in between. This chain's CDR3 is CSARDSYEQYF. CDR3 coding DNA: TGCAGTGCTAGGGACAGTTACGAGCAGTACTTC.

The J gene is TRBJ1-4, the V gene TRBV15; 7 bases are shared with TRBD1. After removal of 0 bases from V and 5 bases from J, the junction contained 3 bases not matched to a gene. From germline, CDR1 is LNHNV and CDR2 YYDKDF (reference sequence). CDR3 length: 15 residues. The CDR3 region is CATSREDRVNEKLFF. CDR3 in DNA: TGTGCCACCAGCAGAGAAGACAGGGTAAATGAAAAACTGTTTTTT.